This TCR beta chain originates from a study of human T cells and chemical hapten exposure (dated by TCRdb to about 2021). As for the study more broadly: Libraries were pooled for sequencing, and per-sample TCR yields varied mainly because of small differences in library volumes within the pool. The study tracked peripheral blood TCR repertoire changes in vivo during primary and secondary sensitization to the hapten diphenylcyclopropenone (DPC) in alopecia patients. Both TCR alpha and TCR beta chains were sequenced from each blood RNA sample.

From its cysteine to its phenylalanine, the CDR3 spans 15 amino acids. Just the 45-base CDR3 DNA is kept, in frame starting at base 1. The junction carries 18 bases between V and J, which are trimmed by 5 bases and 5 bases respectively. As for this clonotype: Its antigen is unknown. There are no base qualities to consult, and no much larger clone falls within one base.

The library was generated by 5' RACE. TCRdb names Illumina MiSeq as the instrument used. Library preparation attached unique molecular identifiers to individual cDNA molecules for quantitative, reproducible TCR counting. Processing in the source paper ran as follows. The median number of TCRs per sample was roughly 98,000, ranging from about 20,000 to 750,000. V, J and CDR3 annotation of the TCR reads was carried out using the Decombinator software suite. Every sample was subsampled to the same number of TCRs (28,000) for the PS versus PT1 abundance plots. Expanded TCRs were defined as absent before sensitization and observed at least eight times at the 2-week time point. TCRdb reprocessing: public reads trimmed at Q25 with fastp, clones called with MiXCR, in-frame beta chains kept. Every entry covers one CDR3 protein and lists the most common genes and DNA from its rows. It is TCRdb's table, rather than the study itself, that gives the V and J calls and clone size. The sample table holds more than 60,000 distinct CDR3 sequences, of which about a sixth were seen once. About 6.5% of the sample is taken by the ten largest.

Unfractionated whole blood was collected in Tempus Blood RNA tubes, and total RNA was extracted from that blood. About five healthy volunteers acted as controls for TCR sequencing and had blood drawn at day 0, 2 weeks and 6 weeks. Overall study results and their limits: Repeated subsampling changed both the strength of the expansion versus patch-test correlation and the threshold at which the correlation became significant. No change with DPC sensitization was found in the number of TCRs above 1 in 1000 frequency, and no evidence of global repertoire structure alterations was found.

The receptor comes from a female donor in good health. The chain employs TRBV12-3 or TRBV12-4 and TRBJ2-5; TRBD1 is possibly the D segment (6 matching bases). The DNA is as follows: TGTGCCAGCAGTACCTCACAGGGTCGGGCGGAGACCCAGTACTTC. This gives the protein CASSTSQGRAETQYF.